The clone carrying this T cell receptor (beta chain) showed up many times. V was clipped by 2 bases and J by 3 bases, with 4 bases between them. From germline, CDR1 is MNHEY and CDR2 SVGEGT. The CDR3 sequence is 12 residues long. The time point denotes: newly diagnosed GD, antithyroid drugs for less than 3 months. Construction of the TCR library relied on RNA isolated from PBMCs. Both iRepertoire HTBI primers and Arm-PCR of CDR3 regions were used to build the TCR beta libraries. MiXCR, applied by TCRdb to the multiplex PCR reads, yields one record per CDR3 protein. The sample consists of approximately 400,000 distinct CDR3 sequences, 15% of them appearing once. This specimen belongs to a study of regulatory T cells in long-lasting Graves disease. These data also featured in a second study, about T cells in Graves' hyperthyroidism and ophthalmopathy.

The sample consisted of peripheral blood mononuclear cells (PBMCs), taken at new diagnosis, from a patient treated with antithyroid drugs. This receptor was obtained from a woman between 35 and 50 years old with Graves disease. The chain employs TRBV6-2 or TRBV6-3 and TRBJ2-5; D remains unclear. The CDR3 DNA follows: TGTGCCAGCAGTTACCTTGAAGAGACCCAGTACTTC. Residues: CASSYLEETQYF.